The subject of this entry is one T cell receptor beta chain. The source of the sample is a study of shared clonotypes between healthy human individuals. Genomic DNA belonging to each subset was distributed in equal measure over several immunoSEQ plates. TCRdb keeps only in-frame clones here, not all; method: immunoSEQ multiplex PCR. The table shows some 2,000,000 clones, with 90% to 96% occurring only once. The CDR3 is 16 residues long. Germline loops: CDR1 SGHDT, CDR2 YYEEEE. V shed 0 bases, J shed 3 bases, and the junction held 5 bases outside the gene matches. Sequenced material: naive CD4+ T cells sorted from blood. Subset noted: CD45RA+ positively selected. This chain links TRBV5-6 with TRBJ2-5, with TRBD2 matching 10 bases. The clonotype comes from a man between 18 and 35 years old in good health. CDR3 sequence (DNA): TGTGCCAGCAGCTTGGTGTCTAGCGGGAGTAAAGAGACCCAGTACTTC. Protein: CASSLVSSGSKETQYF.